This record concerns one TCR beta chain sequence. The data were taken from a study of T-cell reconstitution after alpha-beta-depleted transplantation in children. Trimming cost V 3 bases and J 6 bases, with 9 bases left between them. Germline values: CDR1 SGHTA, CDR2 FQGTGA. The CDR3 consists of 13 residues. A TCRbeta library incorporating unique molecular identifiers was prepared. TCRdb ran MiXCR on the PCR reads and lists one entry per CDR3 protein. The sample shows 400,000 to 500,000 distinct CDR3 sequences, roughly a tenth of them seen only once. This clonotype was obtained from a human donor who donated a stem cell graft to a child with acute myeloid leukemia. V gene TRBV7-3 combines with J gene TRBJ2-1; D is tentatively TRBD1 or TRBD2 (5 bases each). The sample here was PBMCs from the stem cell graft donor, taken from the stem cell graft. DNA of the CDR3: TGTGCCAGCAGCTTTGGGGGAACCAATGAGCAGTTCTTC. Its translation is CASSFGGTNEQFF.